This TCR beta chain was captured in a study of CD4 T cells in relation to SARS-CoV-2 and coronaviruses. Overall study: ViraFEST: approximately 10-day antigen culture of PBMCs, then TCR beta CDR3 sequencing. The HLA restriction of the shared crossreactive spike epitopes was mapped.

A note on this clone: Its antigen remains unknown.

Method: immunoSEQ multiplex PCR; TCRdb's copy keeps in-frame clones and lacks some. The sample shows some 14,000 clones, about 78% of them seen only once. The CDR3 totals 14 residues. V lost 0 bases and J 8 bases, leaving 13 bases between the germline ends. Germline assignment: CDR1 LGHDT and CDR2 YNNKEL (reference sequence). The unexposed donors gave CD4+ T cells in about 2011-2018, prior to COVID-19. Isolation of CD4+ T cells took place after nine to ten days in culture. Cells permitting, SARS-CoV-2 S/N and four cold-coronavirus spikes were tested on unexposed-donor CD4+ T cells. Half the medium was replaced with IL-2 medium on days 3 and 7.

The sequence was collected from a human donor in good health. The chain employs TRBV3-1 (or the pseudogene TRBV3-2) and TRBJ1-1; TRBD1 might be the D (5 bases). Sequencing used CD4+ T cells from PBMCs, cultured in vitro. The CDR3 bases are TGTGCCAGCAGCCAAGATCACCAGGGCAGGGAAGCTTTCTTT. Translating gives CASSQDHQGREAFF.